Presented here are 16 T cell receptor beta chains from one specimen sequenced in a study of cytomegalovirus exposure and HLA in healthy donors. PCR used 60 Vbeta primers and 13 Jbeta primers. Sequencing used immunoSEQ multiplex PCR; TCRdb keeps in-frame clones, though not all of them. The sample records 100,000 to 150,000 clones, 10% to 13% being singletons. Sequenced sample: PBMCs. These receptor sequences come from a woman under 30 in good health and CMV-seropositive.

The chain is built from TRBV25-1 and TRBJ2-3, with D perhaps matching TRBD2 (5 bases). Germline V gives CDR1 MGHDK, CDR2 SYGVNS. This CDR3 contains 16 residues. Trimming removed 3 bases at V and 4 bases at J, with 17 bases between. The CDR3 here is CASSDGGGSTPDTQYF. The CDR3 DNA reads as TGTGCCAGCAGTGATGGAGGCGGGTCTACTCCAGATACGCAGTATTTT.

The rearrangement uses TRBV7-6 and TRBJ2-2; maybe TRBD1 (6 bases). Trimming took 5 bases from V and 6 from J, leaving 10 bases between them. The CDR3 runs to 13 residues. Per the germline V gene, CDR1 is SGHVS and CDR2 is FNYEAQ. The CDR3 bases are TGTGCCAGCAGCCGACAGGCCTCCGGGGAGCTGTTTTTT. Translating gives CASSRQASGELFF.

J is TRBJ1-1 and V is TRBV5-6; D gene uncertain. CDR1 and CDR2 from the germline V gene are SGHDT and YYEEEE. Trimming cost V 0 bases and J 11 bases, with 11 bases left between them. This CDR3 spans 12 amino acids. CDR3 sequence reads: CASSLAARSAFF. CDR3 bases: TGTGCCAGCAGCTTGGCCGCGAGATCGGCTTTCTTT.

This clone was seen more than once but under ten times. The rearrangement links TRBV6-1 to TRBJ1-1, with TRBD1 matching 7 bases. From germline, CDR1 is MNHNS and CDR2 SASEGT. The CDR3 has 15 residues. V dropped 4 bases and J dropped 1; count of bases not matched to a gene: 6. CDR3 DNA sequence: TGTGCCAGCAGTGCACGACAGGGCTCGAACACTGAAGCTTTCTTT. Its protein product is CASSARQGSNTEAFF.

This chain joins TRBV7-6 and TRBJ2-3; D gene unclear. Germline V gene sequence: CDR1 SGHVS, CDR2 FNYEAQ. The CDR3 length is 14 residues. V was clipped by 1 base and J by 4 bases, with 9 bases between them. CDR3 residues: CASSLVSLPDTQYF. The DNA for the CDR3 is TGTGCCAGCAGCTTAGTTTCCCTCCCAGATACGCAGTATTTT.

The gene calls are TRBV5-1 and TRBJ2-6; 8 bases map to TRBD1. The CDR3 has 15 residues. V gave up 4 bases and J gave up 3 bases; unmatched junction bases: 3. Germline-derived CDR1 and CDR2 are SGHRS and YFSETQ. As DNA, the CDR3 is TGCGCCAGCAGCGGACAGGGAGGTGGGGCCAACGTCCTGACTTTC. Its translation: CASSGQGGGANVLTF.

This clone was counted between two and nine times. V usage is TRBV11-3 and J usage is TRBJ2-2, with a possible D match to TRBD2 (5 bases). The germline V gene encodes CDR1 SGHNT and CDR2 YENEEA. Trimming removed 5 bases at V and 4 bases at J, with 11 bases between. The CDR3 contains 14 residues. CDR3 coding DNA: TGTGCCAGCAGCCCGTGGGAGTTCACCGGGGAGCTGTTTTTT. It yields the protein CASSPWEFTGELFF. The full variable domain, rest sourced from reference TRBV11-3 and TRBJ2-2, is EAGVVQSPRYKIIEKKQPVAFWCNPISGHNTLYWYLQNLGQGPELLIRYENEEAVDDSQLPKDRFSAERLKGVDSTLKIQPAELGDSAVYLCASSPWEFTGELFFGEGSRLTVL.

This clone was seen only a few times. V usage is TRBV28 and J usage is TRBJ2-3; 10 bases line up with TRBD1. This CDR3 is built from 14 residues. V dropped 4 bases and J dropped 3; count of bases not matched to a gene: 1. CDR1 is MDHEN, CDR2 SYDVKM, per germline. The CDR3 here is CASSWTGGTDTQYF. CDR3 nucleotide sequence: TGTGCCAGCAGTTGGACAGGGGGGACAGATACGCAGTATTTT.

For the CDR3, the DNA is TGTGCCAGCGGAAAATACCAGGATAGTATTTGGAATGAGCAGTTCTTC. Translating it yields CASGKYQDSIWNEQFF. The V call is TRBV28, the J call TRBJ2-1, with unresolved D. This CDR3 contains 16 residues. V gave up 8 bases and J gave up 7 bases, with 24 bases separating them. CDR1 MDHEN and CDR2 SYDVKM come from the germline V gene.

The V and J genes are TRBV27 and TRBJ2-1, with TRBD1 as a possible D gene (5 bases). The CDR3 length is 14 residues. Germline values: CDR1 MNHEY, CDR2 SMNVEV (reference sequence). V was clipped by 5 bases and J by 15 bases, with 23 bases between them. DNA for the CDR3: TGTGCCAGCAGTCCCACCCTGGACCTTCAAAGGGGGTTCTTC. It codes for CASSPTLDLQRGFF.

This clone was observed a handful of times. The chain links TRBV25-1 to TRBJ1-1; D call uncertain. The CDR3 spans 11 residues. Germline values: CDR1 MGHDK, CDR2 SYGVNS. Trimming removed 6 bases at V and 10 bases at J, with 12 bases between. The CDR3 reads CASRSATVAFF. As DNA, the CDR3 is TGTGCCAGCAGAAGCGCCACCGTAGCTTTCTTT.

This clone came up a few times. The CDR3 DNA reads as TGTGCCAGTAGTACGGGATCCCCGAACGGGCAGTACTTC. Translation: CASSTGSPNGQYF. The chain links TRBV19 to TRBJ2-7, with a weak D call TRBD2 (5 bases). V lost 4 bases and J lost 9, with 16 bases in between. The CDR3 is 13 residues long. CDR1 and CDR2 (germline): LNHDA, SQIVND (reference sequence).

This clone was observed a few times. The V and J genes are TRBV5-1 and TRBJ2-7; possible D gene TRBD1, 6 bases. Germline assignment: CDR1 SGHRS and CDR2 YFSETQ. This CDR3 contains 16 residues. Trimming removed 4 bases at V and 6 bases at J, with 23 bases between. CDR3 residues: CASSGGLSPGQGEQYF. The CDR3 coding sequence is TGCGCCAGCAGCGGGGGCCTCTCGCCCGGCCAGGGCGAGCAGTACTTC.

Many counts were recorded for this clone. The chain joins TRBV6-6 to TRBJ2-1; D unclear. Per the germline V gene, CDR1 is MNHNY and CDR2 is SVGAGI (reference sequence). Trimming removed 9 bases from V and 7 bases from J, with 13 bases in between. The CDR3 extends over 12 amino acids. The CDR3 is CASQTVSNEQFF. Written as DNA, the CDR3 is TGTGCCAGTCAAACAGTGTCTAATGAGCAGTTCTTC.

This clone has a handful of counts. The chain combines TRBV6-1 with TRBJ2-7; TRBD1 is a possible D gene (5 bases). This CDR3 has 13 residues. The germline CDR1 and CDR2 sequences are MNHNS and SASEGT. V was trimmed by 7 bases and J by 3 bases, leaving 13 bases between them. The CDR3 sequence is CASNVDIFYEQYF. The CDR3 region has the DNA TGTGCCAGCAATGTGGACATTTTCTACGAGCAGTACTTC.

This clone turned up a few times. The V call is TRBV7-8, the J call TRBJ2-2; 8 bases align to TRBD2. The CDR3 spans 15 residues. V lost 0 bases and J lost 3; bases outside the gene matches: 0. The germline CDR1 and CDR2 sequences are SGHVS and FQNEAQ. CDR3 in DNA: TGTGCCAGCAGCTTAGCTAGCGGGGACACCGGGGAGCTGTTTTTT. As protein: CASSLASGDTGELFF.